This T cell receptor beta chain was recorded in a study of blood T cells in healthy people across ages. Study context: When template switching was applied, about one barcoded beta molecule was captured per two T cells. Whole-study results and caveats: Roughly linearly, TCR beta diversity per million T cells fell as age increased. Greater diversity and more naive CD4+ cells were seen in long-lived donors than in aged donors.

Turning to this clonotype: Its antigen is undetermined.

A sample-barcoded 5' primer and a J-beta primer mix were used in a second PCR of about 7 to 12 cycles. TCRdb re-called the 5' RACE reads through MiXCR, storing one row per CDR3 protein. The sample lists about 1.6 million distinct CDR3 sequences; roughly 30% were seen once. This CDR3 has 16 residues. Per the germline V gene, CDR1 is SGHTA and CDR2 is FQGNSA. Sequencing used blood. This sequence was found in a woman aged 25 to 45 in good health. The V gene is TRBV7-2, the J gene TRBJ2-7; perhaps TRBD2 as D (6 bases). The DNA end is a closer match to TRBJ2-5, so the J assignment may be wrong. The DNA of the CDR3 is TGTGCCAGCAGCCCCCGGGGAAGGGGCGGGAAAGAGACCCAGTACTTC. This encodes CASSPRGRGGKETQYF.